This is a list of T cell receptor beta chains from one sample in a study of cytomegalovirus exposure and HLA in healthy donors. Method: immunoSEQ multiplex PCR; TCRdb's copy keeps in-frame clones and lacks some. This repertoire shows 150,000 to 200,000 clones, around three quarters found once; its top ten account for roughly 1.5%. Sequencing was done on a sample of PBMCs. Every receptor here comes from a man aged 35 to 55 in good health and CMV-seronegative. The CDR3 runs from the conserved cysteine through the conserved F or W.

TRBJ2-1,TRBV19,CASSITAGGPHEQFF
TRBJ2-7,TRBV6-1,CASSEARAYEQYF
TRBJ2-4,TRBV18,CASSPGRDWELSIQYF
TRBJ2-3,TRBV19,CASSIGGDRATDTQYF
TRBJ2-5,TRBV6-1,CASGTTGGLETQYF
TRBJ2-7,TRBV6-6,CASSHRGFNYEQYF
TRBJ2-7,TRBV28,CAINAWGQSSYEQYF
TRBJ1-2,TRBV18,CASSPRTETPRFYGYTF
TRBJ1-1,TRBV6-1,CASSGQSGHLNTEAFF
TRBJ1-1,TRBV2,CATRDRGVNTEAFF
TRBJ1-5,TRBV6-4,CASSDPNRGQPQHF
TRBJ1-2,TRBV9,CASSPRGQGSPRSGYTF
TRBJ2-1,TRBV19,CASSIRFVTGPYNEQFF
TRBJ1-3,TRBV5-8,CASFKGQAVDTIYF
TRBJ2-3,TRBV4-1,CASSQPTDTQYF
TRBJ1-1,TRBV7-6,CASSARQGGTEAFF
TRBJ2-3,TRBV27,CASSRPGQGWSGDTQYF
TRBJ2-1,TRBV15,CATSRDPVSGYNEQFF
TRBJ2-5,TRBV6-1,CASSDGGRGSETQYF
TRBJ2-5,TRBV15,CATSRDMTGRETQYF
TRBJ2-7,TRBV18,CASSPNEGSYEQYF
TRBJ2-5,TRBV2,CASRRSDSGEETQYF
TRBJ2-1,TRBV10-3,CAISYTGSVEQFF
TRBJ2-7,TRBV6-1,CASTPGQSYEQYF
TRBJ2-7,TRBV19,CASSIRGEQYF
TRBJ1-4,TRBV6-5,CASSGGLWRNEKLFF
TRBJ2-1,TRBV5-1,CASSLSPGLNSYNEQFF
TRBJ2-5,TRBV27,CASSSPLTSLETQYF
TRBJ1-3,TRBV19,CASSIGGSTGNTIYF
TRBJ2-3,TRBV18,CASSPGLAAGTDTQYF
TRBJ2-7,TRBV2,CASRVRGHEQYF
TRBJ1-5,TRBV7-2,CASSKGDYMRGNQPQHF
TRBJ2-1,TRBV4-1,CASSNARQVWSSYNEQFF
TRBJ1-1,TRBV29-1,CSVRQSNTEAFF
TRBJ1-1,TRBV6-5,CASSYSWRYEAFF
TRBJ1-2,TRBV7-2,CASSYRQSLNYGYTF
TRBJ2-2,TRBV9,CASSVRLADTGELFF
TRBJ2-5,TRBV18,CASAGQGGETQYF
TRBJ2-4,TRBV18,CASSPIVQDIQYF
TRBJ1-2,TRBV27,CASSLYQGPGIGYTF
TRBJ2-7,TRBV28,CASRPPGQGAKQYF
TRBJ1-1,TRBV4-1,CASSQDAGQSLHSEAFF
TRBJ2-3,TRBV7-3,CASSELDSYGTDTQYF
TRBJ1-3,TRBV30,CARSEDSSGNTIYF
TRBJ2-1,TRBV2,CASSGRGREQFF
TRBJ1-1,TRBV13,CASSLEGDTEAFF
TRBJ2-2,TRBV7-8,CASSLSGVTGELFF
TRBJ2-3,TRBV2,CASRPKAGAADTQYF
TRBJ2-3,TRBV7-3,CASSSAGGTNTQYF
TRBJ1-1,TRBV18,CASSPRQGEMNTEAFF
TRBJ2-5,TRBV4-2,CASSQEPSGSTYQETQYF
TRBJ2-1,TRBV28,CASQYPSGPTYNEQFF
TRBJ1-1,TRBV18,CASSLQQGADEAFF
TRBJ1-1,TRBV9,CASSDGSGAFF
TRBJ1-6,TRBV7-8,CASSLAGQGNSPLHF
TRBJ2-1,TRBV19,CASSIGQGRTNEQFF
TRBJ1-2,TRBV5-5,CASSIPDSPDYGYTF
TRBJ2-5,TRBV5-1,CASSWREGRLETQYF
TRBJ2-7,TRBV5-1,CASSTLSQAYKQYF